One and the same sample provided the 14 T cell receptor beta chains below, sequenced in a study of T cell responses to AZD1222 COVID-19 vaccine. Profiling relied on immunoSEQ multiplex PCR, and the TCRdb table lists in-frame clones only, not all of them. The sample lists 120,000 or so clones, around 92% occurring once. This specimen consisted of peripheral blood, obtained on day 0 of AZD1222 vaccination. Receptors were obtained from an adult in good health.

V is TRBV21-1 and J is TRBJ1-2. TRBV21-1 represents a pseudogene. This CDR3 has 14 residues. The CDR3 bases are TGTGCCAGCAGCAAAGTTCGGGGCCCAGATGGCTACACCTTC. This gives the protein CASSKVRGPDGYTF.

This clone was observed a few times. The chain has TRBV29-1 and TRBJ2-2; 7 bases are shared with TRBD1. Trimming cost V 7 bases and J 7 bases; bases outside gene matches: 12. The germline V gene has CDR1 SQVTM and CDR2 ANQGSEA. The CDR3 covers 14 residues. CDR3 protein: CSARAGGVYGELFF. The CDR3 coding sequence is TGCAGCGCTAGGGCAGGGGGAGTGTACGGGGAGCTGTTTTTT.

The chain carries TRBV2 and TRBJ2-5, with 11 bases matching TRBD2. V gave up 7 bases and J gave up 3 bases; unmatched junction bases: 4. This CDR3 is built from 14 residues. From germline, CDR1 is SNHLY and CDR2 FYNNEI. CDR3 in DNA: TGTGCCAGCACACGGGGACTAGCGGAAGAGACCCAGTACTTC. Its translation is CASTRGLAEETQYF. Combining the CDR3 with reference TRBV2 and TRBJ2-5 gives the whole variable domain EPEVTQTPSHQVTQMGQEVILRCVPISNHLYFYWYRQILGQKVEFLVSFYNNEISEKSEIFDDQFSVERPDGSNFTLKIRSTKLEDSAMYFCASTRGLAEETQYFGPGTRLLVL.

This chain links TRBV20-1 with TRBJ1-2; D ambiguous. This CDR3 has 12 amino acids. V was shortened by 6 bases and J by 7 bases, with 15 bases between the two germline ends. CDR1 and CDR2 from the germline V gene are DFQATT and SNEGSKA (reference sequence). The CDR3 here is CSASQGRGGYTF. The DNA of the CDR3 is TGCAGTGCCAGTCAAGGGAGAGGTGGCTACACCTTC.

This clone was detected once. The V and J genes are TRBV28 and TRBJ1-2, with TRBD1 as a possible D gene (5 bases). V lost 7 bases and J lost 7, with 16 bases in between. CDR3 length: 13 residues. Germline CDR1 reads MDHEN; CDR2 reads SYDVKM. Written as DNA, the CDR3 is TGTGCCAGCACTGCGGGACCCCGGGGTGGCTACACCTTC. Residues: CASTAGPRGGYTF.

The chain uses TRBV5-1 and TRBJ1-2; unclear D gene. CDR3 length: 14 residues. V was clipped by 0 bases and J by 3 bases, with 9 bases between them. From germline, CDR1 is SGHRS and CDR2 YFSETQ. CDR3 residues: CASSLDASYYGYTF. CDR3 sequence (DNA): TGCGCCAGCAGCTTGGACGCCAGCTACTATGGCTACACCTTC.

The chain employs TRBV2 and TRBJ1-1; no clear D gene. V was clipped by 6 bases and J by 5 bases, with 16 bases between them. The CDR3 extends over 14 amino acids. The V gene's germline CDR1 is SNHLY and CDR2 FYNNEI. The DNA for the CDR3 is TGTGCCAGCAGCGAGATAACTCGGGGAACTGAAGCTTTCTTT. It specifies CASSEITRGTEAFF. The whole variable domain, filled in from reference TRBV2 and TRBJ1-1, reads EPEVTQTPSHQVTQMGQEVILRCVPISNHLYFYWYRQILGQKVEFLVSFYNNEISEKSEIFDDQFSVERPDGSNFTLKIRSTKLEDSAMYFCASSEITRGTEAFFGQGTRLTVV.

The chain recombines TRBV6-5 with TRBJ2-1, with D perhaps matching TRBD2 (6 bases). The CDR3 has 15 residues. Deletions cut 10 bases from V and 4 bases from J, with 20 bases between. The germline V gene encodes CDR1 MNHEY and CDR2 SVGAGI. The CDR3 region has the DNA TGTGCCACCTCGGAGGAGGGAACAGGTTACAATGAGCAGTTCTTC. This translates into CATSEEGTGYNEQFF.

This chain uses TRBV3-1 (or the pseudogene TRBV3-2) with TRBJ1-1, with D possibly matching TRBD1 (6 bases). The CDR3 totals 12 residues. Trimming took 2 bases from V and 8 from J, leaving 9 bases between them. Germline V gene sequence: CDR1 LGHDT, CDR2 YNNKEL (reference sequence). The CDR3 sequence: CASSQPTGEAFF. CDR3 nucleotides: TGTGCCAGCAGCCAACCGACAGGAGAAGCTTTCTTT.

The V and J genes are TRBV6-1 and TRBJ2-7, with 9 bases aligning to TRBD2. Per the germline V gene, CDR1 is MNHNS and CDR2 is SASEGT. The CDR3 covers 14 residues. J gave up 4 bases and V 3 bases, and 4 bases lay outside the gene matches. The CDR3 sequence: CASSDGLAWYEQYF. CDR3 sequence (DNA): TGTGCCAGCAGTGACGGACTAGCGTGGTACGAGCAGTACTTC.

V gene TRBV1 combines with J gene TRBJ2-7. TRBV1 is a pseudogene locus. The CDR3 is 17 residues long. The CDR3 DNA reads TGCACCAGCAGCCAAGATCGGGGCTATCGAAGTACGGTAGAGCAGTACTTC. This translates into CTSSQDRGYRSTVEQYF.

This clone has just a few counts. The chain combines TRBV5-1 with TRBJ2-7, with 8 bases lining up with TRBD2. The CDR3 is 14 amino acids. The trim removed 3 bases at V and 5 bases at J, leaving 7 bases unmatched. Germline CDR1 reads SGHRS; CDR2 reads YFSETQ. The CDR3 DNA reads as TGCGCCAGCAGCTGGGGACTAGAATACGACGAGCAGTACTTC. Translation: CASSWGLEYDEQYF.

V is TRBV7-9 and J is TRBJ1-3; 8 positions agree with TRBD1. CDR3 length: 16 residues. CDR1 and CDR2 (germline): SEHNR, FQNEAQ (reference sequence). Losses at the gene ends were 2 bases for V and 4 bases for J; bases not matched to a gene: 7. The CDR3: CASSLFATGVGNTIYF. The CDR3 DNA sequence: TGTGCCAGCAGCTTATTTGCGACAGGGGTCGGAAACACCATATATTTT.

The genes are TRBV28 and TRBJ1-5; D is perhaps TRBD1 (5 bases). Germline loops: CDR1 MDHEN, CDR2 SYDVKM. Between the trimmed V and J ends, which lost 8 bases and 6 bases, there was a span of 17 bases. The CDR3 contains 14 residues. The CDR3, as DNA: TGTGCCAGCGGGTCCATGGGGGTGGCTCAGCCCCAGCATTTT. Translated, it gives CASGSMGVAQPQHF.